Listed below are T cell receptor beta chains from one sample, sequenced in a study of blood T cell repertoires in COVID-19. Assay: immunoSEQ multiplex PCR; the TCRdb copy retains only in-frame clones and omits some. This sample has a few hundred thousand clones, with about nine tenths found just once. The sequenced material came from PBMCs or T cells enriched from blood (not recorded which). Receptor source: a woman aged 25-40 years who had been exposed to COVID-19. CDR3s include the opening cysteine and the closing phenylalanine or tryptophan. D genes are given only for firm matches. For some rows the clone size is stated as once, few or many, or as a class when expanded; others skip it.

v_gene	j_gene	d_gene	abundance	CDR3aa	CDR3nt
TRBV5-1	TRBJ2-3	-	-	CASSLVGATTDTQYF	TGCGCCAGCAGCTTGGTGGGGGCCACCACAGATACGCAGTATTTT
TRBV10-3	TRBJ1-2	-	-	CAISESEIYGYTF	TGTGCCATCAGTGAGTCGGAGATCTATGGCTACACCTTC
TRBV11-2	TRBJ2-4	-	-	CASSFSYWENIQYF	TGTGCCAGCAGCTTTAGCTACTGGGAAAACATTCAGTACTTC
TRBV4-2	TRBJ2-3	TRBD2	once	CASSQGLAGGPSTDTQYF	TGTGCCAGCAGCCAAGGACTAGCGGGGGGCCCAAGCACAGATACGCAGTATTTT
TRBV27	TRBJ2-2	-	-	CASSPWRENTGELFF	TGTGCCAGCAGCCCCTGGCGGGAGAACACCGGGGAGCTGTTTTTT
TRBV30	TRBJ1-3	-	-	CAWSVHVSQNTIYF	TGTGCCTGGAGCGTACACGTTTCGCAGAACACCATATATTTT
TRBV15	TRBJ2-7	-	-	CATSRDYYEQYF	TGTGCCACCAGCAGAGACTACTACGAGCAGTACTTC
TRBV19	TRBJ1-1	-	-	CASSIVLIEGAKAFF	TGTGCCAGTAGTATAGTACTAATAGAAGGGGCGAAGGCTTTCTTT
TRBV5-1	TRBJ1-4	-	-	CASSFGTGDEKLFF	TGCGCCAGCAGCTTCGGTACGGGAGATGAAAAACTGTTTTTT
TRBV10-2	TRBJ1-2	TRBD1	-	CASSDFRGTYGYTF	TGCGCCAGCAGTGATTTCAGGGGGACTTATGGCTACACCTTC
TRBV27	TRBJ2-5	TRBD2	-	CASSLLGLAGVGQETQYF	TGTGCCAGCAGTTTACTAGGACTAGCGGGAGTGGGGCAAGAGACCCAGTACTTC
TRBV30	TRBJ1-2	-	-	CAWHEGVGYTF	TGTGCCTGGCACGAGGGCGTGGGCTACACCTTC
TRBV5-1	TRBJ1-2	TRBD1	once	CASSTGQGDYGYTF	TGCGCCAGCAGCACCGGACAGGGGGACTATGGCTACACCTTC
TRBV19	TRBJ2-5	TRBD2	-	CASSRTSGGLETQYF	TGTGCCAGTAGTAGGACTAGCGGGGGATTAGAGACCCAGTACTTC
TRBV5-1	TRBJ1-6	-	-	CASSLVAGYNSPLHF	TGCGCCAGCAGCTTGGTGGCAGGATATAATTCACCCCTCCACTTT
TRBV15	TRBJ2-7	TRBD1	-	CATSRGTGGRDEQYF	TGTGCCACCAGCAGGGGGACAGGGGGCCGCGACGAGCAGTACTTC
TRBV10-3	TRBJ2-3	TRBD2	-	CAISASGRVADTQYF	TGTGCCATCAGTGCGAGCGGGAGGGTTGCAGATACGCAGTATTTT
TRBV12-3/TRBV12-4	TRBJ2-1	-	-	CASSFGYNEQFF	TGTGCCAGCAGTTTCGGGTACAATGAGCAGTTCTTC
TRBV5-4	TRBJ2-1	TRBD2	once	CASTPSGNGLAGDNEQFF	TGTGCCAGCACCCCAAGCGGGAACGGACTAGCGGGAGACAATGAGCAGTTCTTC
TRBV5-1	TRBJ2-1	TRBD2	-	CASSLASGEDLAGSYNEQFF	TGCGCCAGCAGCTTGGCCTCAGGCGAGGATCTAGCGGGATCCTACAATGAGCAGTTCTTC
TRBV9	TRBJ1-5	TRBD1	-	CASSAQGNSNQPQHF	TGTGCCAGCAGCGCACAGGGGAATAGCAATCAGCCCCAGCATTTT
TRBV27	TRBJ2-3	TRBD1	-	CASSPGDRVDTQYF	TGTGCCAGCAGTCCTGGGGACAGGGTTGATACGCAGTATTTT
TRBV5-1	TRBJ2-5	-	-	CASSLSPGGAGETQYF	TGCGCCAGCAGCTTATCCCCTGGAGGGGCTGGGGAGACCCAGTACTTC
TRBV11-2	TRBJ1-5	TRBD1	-	CASSQGANQPQHF	TGTGCCAGCAGCCAGGGGGCCAATCAGCCCCAGCATTTT
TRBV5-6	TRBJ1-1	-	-	CASTNSGSGNTEAFF	TGTGCCAGCACCAATTCGGGGTCTGGGAACACTGAAGCTTTCTTT
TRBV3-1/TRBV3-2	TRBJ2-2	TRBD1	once	CASSRGQGGELFF	TGTGCCAGCAGTCGTGGACAGGGCGGGGAGCTGTTTTTT
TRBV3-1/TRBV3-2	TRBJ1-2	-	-	CASATGLYGYTF	TGTGCCTCTGCGACAGGCTTGTATGGCTACACCTTC
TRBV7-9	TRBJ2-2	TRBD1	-	CASSMGQGALSTGELFF	TGTGCCAGCAGCATGGGGCAGGGGGCACTATCGACCGGGGAGCTGTTTTTT
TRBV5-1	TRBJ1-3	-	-	CASSLERAGTQSGNTIYF	TGCGCCAGCAGCTTGGAAAGGGCGGGGACCCAGTCTGGAAACACCATATATTTT
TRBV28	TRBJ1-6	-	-	CASSLNGVNSPLHF	TGTGCCAGCAGTTTAAACGGGGTTAATTCACCCCTCCACTTT
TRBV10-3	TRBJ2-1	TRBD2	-	CAITEDGTTYNEQFF	TGTGCCATCACCGAGGACGGGACTACCTACAATGAGCAGTTCTTC
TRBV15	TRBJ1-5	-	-	CATSSPPGASSVSNQPQHF	TGTGCCACCAGCAGTCCCCCGGGAGCCAGCTCTGTTAGCAATCAGCCCCAGCATTTT
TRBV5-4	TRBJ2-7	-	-	CASSLDQSYEQYF	TGTGCCAGCAGCTTGGACCAGTCCTACGAGCAGTACTTC
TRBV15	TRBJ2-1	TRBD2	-	CATSSTSGSYNEQFF	TGTGCCACCAGCAGTACTAGCGGGTCCTACAATGAGCAGTTCTTC
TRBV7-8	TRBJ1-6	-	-	CASSPTETYSPLHF	TGTGCCAGCAGCCCGACAGAAACCTATTCACCCCTCCACTTT
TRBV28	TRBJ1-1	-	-	CASGAQDTEAFF	TGTGCCAGCGGGGCGCAGGACACTGAAGCTTTCTTT
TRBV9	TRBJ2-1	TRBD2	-	CASSVAAGGSPLDNEQFF	TGTGCCAGCAGCGTAGCTGCGGGCGGGAGCCCCCTTGACAATGAGCAGTTCTTC
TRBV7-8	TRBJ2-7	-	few	CASSLSGSLAYEQYF	TGTGCCAGCAGCTTATCCGGGAGCTTGGCATACGAGCAGTACTTC
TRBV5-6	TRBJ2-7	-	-	CASSLGAASDSYEQYF	TGTGCCAGCAGCTTGGGCGCGGCATCCGATTCCTACGAGCAGTACTTC
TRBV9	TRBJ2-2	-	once	CASSMDTVFSGELFF	TGTGCCAGCAGCATGGACACGGTCTTTTCCGGGGAGCTGTTTTTT
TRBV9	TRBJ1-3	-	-	CASSIGQGNTIYF	TGTGCCAGCAGCATCGGACAGGGAAACACCATATATTTT
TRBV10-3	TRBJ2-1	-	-	CATGRGPSYNEQFF	TGTGCCACCGGGAGGGGGCCCTCCTACAATGAGCAGTTCTTC
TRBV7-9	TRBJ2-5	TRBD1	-	CASSLTGQGAWETQYF	TGTGCCAGCAGCTTAACGGGACAGGGGGCTTGGGAGACCCAGTACTTC
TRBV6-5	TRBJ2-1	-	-	CASSLTGYPYNEQFF	TGTGCCAGCAGTCTAACAGGTTATCCCTACAATGAGCAGTTCTTC
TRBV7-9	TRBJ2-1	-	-	CASSLEGGPRTYNEQFF	TGTGCCAGCAGCTTAGAGGGGGGGCCTCGAACCTACAATGAGCAGTTCTTC
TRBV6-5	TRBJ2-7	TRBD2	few	CASYRSGVPYEQYF	TGTGCCAGCTATCGTAGCGGGGTCCCCTACGAGCAGTACTTC